This TCR beta chain stems from a study of blood T cell repertoires in COVID-19. At the level of the study: The analysed material was cDNA or gDNA that came from T cells, B-cell-depleted T cells, or PBMCs.

Using immunoSEQ multiplex PCR, the repertoire was profiled, and TCRdb retains in-frame clones only, with some absent. The data hold roughly 100,000 clones, with roughly 84% observed a single time. The CDR3 is 15 residues long. J was trimmed by 6 bases and V by 2 bases; bases with no gene match: 9. CDR1 is MNHNS and CDR2 is SASEGT in the germline V gene. The chain is built from TRBV6-1 and TRBJ2-7; 8 bases fit TRBD2. The material sequenced was peripheral blood. This receptor was obtained from a human donor in a cohort sampled during active or convalescent COVID-19. The CDR3 nucleotides are TGTGCCAGCAGTGAAACCCCGGGACTAGTAGCCGAGCAGTACTTC. Amino acid sequence: CASSETPGLVAEQYF.